This T cell receptor (beta chain) was obtained from a study of control samples from healthy donors and cancer patients. Assay used: immunoSEQ multiplex PCR; TCRdb lists only in-frame clones, some missing. Of roughly 120,000 clones in the sample, about 89% were seen once. The CDR3 length is 14 residues. V was pared by 0 bases and J by 3 bases, with 9 bases between. CDR1 is LGHNA and CDR2 is YSLEER in the germline V gene. This sequence originates from a woman aged 18-30 years in good health. The gene calls are TRBV4-3 and TRBJ2-7; D gene unclear. Specimen: blood. CDR3: CASSQDKGLYEQYF. The CDR3, as DNA: TGCGCCAGCAGCCAAGATAAAGGGCTCTACGAGCAGTACTTC.